The 4 T cell receptor delta chains given below trace back to one sample, sequenced in a study of γδ T cells in repeated Plasmodium falciparum infection. Vgamma9/Vdelta2+ and Vdelta2-negative gammadelta T cells were flow-sorted from PBMC for bulk sequencing. With CATT, TCRdb re-called clones from the multiplex PCR reads. The profile shows over 45,000 delta-chain clones, 1.6% of them singletons. What was sequenced was gamma-delta T cells from blood. All receptors come from a pool of human donors (malaria-infected and uninfected, not separated).

On this clone itself: The protein TCRdb lists belongs to a much larger clone and differs from this DNA's translation at residue 4, which points to a read error; the protein shown is made from the DNA. The gene calls are TRDV1 and TRDJ1; 11 bases match TRDD3. The J gene, absent from TCRdb, was called here by matching the DNA to germline. Per germline, CDR1 TSWWSYY and CDR2 QGS. Losses at the gene ends were 9 bases for V and 0 bases for J; bases not matched to a gene: 24. This CDR3 has 21 amino acids. Written as DNA, the CDR3 is TGTGCTCTCCACCGTCTAATCTGGGGGATACAGGGAGGCCAGTACACCGATAAACTCATCTTT. The encoded protein is CALHRLIWGIQGGQYTDKLIF.

A word on this clone: One base away lies a much larger clone, so this may be a sequencing read error. The rearrangement uses TRDV1 and TRDJ1; D is undetermined. The CDR3 runs to 15 residues. CDR1 and CDR2 from the germline V gene are TSWWSYY and QGS. The CDR3: CALGDPTTRDDKLTF. The DNA of the CDR3 is TGTGCTCTTGGGGACCCAACAACTCGGGACGATAAACTCACCTTT.

With respect to this clone: A read error likely explains why the TCRdb protein, taken from a much larger clone, differs from this DNA's translation at residue 11; the protein shown is translated from the DNA. The V gene is TRDV2, the J gene TRDJ1; D may be TRDD3 (6 bases). TCRdb records no J gene; here it was assigned by comparing the DNA to germline. Germline V gives CDR1 GEAIGNYY, CDR2 EKD. The CDR3 length is 16 residues. The V and J ends lost 3 bases and 4 bases respectively, with 20 bases between them. CDR3 in amino acids: CACDVLGFDDDDKLIF. In DNA form, the CDR3 reads TGTGCCTGTGACGTCCTGGGGTTTGATGATGACGATAAACTCATCTTT.

As concerns this clone: A far larger clone is one base from this, pointing to a likely read error. Other DNA sequences from this sample encode an identical CDR3 as well. The J gene is TRDJ1, the V gene TRDV3; D is ambiguous. Germline V gene data show CDR1 as TVYSNPD and CDR2 as GDNSRS (reference sequence). The CDR3 runs to 15 residues. The V gene lost 4 bases and the J gene lost 2 bases, with 20 bases spanning the gap. The CDR3 sequence: CASTLHFAVTDKLIF. The CDR3 DNA follows: TGTGCCTCGACGCTCCACTTCGCGGTGACCGATAAACTCATCTTT.